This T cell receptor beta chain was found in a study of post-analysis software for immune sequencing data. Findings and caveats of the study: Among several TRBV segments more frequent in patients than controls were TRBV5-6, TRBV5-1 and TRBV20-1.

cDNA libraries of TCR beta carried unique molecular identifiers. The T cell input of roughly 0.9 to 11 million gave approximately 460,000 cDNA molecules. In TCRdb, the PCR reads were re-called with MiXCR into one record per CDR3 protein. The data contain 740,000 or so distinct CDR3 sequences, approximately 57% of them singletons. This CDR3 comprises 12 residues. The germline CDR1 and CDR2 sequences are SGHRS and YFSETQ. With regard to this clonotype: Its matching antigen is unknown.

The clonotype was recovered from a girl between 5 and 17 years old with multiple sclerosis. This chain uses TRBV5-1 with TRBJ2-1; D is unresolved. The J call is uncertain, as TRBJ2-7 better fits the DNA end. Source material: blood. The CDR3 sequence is CASSLPSTEQYF. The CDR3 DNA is TGCGCCAGCAGCCTCCCCAGCACCGAGCAGTACTTC.